The rows below give T cell receptor beta chains drawn from one sample of a study of blood T cell repertoires in COVID-19. The data were produced by immunoSEQ multiplex PCR, yet TCRdb's version contains in-frame clones alone and is incomplete. The profile shows 250,000 to 300,000 clones, about 88% of them singletons. Sequencing used peripheral blood. The receptors here all came from a woman in her seventies with COVID-19, enrolled during active disease. CDR3s include the opening cysteine and the closing phenylalanine or tryptophan. A D gene is named only where the DNA matches it firmly. Part of the rows lack a size; the others show once, few, many or a class for expanded clones.

size,D,V,J,CDR3,DNA
NA,NA,TRBV2,TRBJ2-3,CASEGLWPDTQYF,TGTGCATCGGAGGGGCTTTGGCCAGATACGCAGTATTTT
NA,TRBD2,TRBV28,TRBJ2-2,CASSLWVLAGGPGELFF,TGTGCCAGCAGTTTATGGGTACTAGCGGGGGGTCCCGGGGAGCTGTTTTTT
few,TRBD1,TRBV6-5,TRBJ1-5,CASRPDRRYNQPQHF,TGTGCCAGCAGACCGGACAGGAGATACAATCAGCCCCAGCATTTT
NA,NA,TRBV12-3/TRBV12-4,TRBJ1-1,CASSFSGRDVAFF,TGTGCCAGCAGTTTTTCAGGGCGGGATGTGGCTTTCTTT
NA,NA,TRBV29-1,TRBJ1-3,CSVESPYSPGNTIYF,TGCAGCGTTGAATCCCCATACAGCCCTGGAAACACCATATATTTT
NA,NA,TRBV27,TRBJ2-2,CASTYQGGTGELFF,TGTGCCAGCACTTACCAGGGGGGAACCGGGGAGCTGTTTTTT
NA,TRBD1,TRBV7-2,TRBJ1-2,CASSWDRGGDYGYTF,TGTGCCAGCAGCTGGGACAGGGGGGGGGACTATGGCTACACCTTC
NA,NA,TRBV25-1,TRBJ1-6,CASRGWEGGSPLHF,TGTGCCAGCAGGGGATGGGAGGGTGGTTCACCCCTCCACTTT
once,TRBD1,TRBV6-5,TRBJ1-2,CATYRGGYGYTF,TGTGCCACCTACAGGGGTGGCTATGGCTACACCTTC
NA,TRBD1,TRBV5-8,TRBJ1-2,CASSQDRGFFYGYTF,TGTGCCAGCAGCCAGGACAGGGGGTTTTTCTATGGCTACACCTTC
NA,NA,TRBV6-2/TRBV6-3,TRBJ1-2,CASSYRDFGYTF,TGTGCCAGCAGTTACAGGGACTTTGGCTACACCTTC
few,NA,TRBV19,TRBJ1-2,CASSSRVVDGYTF,TGTGCCAGTAGTTCGAGGGTGGTGGATGGCTACACCTTC
NA,NA,TRBV6-1,TRBJ1-1,CASSEEITRNAFF,TGTGCCAGCAGTGAAGAAATTACAAGAAATGCTTTCTTT
NA,TRBD1,TRBV7-6,TRBJ2-7,CASSAGTGGVHEQYF,TGTGCCAGCAGCGCAGGGACAGGGGGAGTCCACGAGCAGTACTTC
NA,NA,TRBV7-3,TRBJ2-7,CASSLRGIPPYEQYF,TGTGCCAGCAGCTTAAGGGGCATTCCCCCCTACGAGCAGTACTTC
NA,NA,TRBV27,TRBJ1-1,CASSLAPPGRRTEAFF,TGTGCCAGCAGTTTAGCCCCCCCCGGGAGAAGGACTGAAGCTTTCTTT
NA,TRBD1,TRBV10-3,TRBJ1-2,CAISDQGQSYGYTF,TGTGCCATCAGCGACCAGGGACAGAGCTATGGCTACACCTTC
few,TRBD1,TRBV4-1,TRBJ1-6,CASSQDTGGYSPLHF,TGCGCCAGCAGCCAAGATACAGGGGGCTATTCACCCCTCCACTTT
NA,NA,TRBV11-2,TRBJ2-1,CASSLIPGDGYNEQFF,TGTGCCAGCAGCTTAATCCCAGGGGATGGCTACAATGAGCAGTTCTTC
once,NA,TRBV7-9,TRBJ1-3,CASSPGDGNTIYF,TGTGCCAGCAGCCCCGGTGATGGAAACACCATATATTTT
NA,TRBD2,TRBV19,TRBJ2-3,CASSAKRGGIADTQYF,TGTGCCAGTAGTGCCAAGCGGGGGGGAATAGCGGATACGCAGTATTTT
NA,NA,TRBV4-1,TRBJ1-1,CASSPTGLGEAFF,TGCGCCAGCAGCCCAACAGGGCTCGGGGAAGCTTTCTTT
NA,NA,TRBV2,TRBJ1-2,CASSVQVVYGYTF,TGTGCCAGCAGCGTGCAGGTAGTCTATGGCTACACCTTC
NA,TRBD2,TRBV2,TRBJ2-5,CASRRTSGGTQYF,TGTGCCAGCAGGCGGACTAGCGGGGGAACCCAGTACTTC
NA,TRBD1,TRBV29-1,TRBJ2-7,CSVEDLDREYF,TGCAGCGTTGAAGATTTGGACAGGGAATACTTC
many,NA,TRBV2,TRBJ2-5,CASRPKGGREETQYF,TGTGCCAGCAGACCAAAGGGGGGGCGGGAAGAGACCCAGTACTTC
NA,TRBD1,TRBV6-4,TRBJ1-1,CASSPKDREKAFF,TGTGCCAGCAGTCCCAAAGACAGGGAGAAAGCTTTCTTT
NA,TRBD1,TRBV28,TRBJ1-4,CASSFLRGDSNEKLFF,TGTGCCAGCAGTTTTCTCCGAGGGGACAGTAATGAAAAACTGTTTTTT
NA,TRBD1,TRBV28,TRBJ1-5,CASSSGQGSNQPQHF,TGTGCCAGCAGTTCGGGACAGGGTAGCAATCAGCCCCAGCATTTT
NA,TRBD1,TRBV6-6,TRBJ2-5,CASSLQGARETQYF,TGTGCCAGCAGTTTACAGGGGGCGAGGGAGACCCAGTACTTC
NA,TRBD2,TRBV5-6,TRBJ2-3,CASSLRGGGGVTDTQYF,TGTGCCAGCAGCTTGAGGGGCGGGGGTGGCGTCACAGATACGCAGTATTTT
NA,TRBD1,TRBV19,TRBJ1-2,CASSIGLQGVLGGYTF,TGTGCCAGTAGTATCGGTCTTCAGGGGGTATTGGGCGGCTACACCTTC
NA,NA,TRBV21-1,TRBJ2-2,CASSKELAGDNTGELFF,TGTGCCAGCAGCAAAGAACTAGCGGGGGATAACACCGGGGAGCTGTTTTTT
NA,NA,TRBV6-1,TRBJ2-5,CASSDRTDQETQYF,TGTGCCAGCAGTGATCGGACAGACCAAGAGACCCAGTACTTC
NA,NA,TRBV21-1,TRBJ2-7,CASSKNGRTRKEVCEQYF,TGTGCCAGCAGCAAAAACGGACGGACGCGCAAGGAGGTATGCGAGCAGTACTTC
NA,NA,TRBV4-1,TRBJ2-3,CASRFKGLTDTQYF,TGCGCCAGCAGGTTTAAAGGACTCACAGATACGCAGTATTTT
NA,TRBD2,TRBV28,TRBJ2-7,CASSERGRSYEQYF,TGTGCCAGCAGTGAGCGGGGGCGCTCCTACGAGCAGTACTTC
NA,TRBD1,TRBV7-2,TRBJ1-2,CASSSIGGFNYGYTF,TGTGCCAGCAGCTCCATAGGGGGCTTTAACTATGGCTACACCTTC
NA,NA,TRBV13,TRBJ1-1,CASGLRTGSGVTEAFF,TGTGCCAGCGGCCTACGGACGGGCTCGGGGGTCACTGAAGCTTTCTTT
NA,TRBD2,TRBV27,TRBJ2-7,CASSLLLAGTSYEQYF,TGTGCCAGCAGTTTACTACTAGCGGGGACCTCATACGAGCAGTACTTC
few,TRBD1,TRBV9,TRBJ1-1,CASSVVWDRDTEAFF,TGTGCCAGCAGCGTAGTATGGGACAGAGACACTGAAGCTTTCTTT
few,NA,TRBV28,TRBJ1-6,CASTRDNSPLHF,TGTGCCAGCACCCGAGATAATTCACCCCTCCACTTT
NA,NA,TRBV19,TRBJ1-3,CASSIDSGDGNTIYF,TGTGCCAGTAGTATCGATTCAGGCGATGGAAACACCATATATTTT
once,NA,TRBV21-1,TRBJ1-1,CASSKALKYRRTEAFF,TGTGCCAGCAGCAAAGCGCTCAAGTACCGGAGGACTGAAGCTTTCTTT
NA,TRBD1,TRBV5-4,TRBJ1-2,CASSLPTGGNRYGYTF,TGTGCCAGCAGCCTACCGACAGGGGGAAATCGCTATGGCTACACCTTC
NA,NA,TRBV15,TRBJ2-7,CATSTGPSYEQYF,TGTGCCACCAGCACAGGGCCCTCCTACGAGCAGTACTTC
NA,NA,TRBV29-1,TRBJ2-1,CSGGRDSSYNEQFF,TGCAGCGGGGGGAGGGACAGCTCCTACAATGAGCAGTTCTTC
NA,TRBD1,TRBV27,TRBJ2-3,CASSLYSPQGASTDTQYF,TGTGCCAGCAGTTTATACTCCCCACAGGGGGCGAGCACAGATACGCAGTATTTT
NA,TRBD1,TRBV6-5,TRBJ2-2,CATGTGGPGGELFF,TGTGCCACCGGGACAGGGGGCCCCGGCGGGGAGCTGTTTTTT
NA,TRBD2,TRBV3-1/TRBV3-2,TRBJ2-7,CASSQKQRGGLRLPYEQYF,TGTGCCAGCAGCCAGAAACAGCGGGGGGGCCTTCGTTTGCCCTACGAGCAGTACTTC
NA,NA,TRBV12-3/TRBV12-4,TRBJ1-4,CATSGGAEKLFF,TGTGCCACGAGCGGAGGAGCGGAAAAACTGTTTTTT
NA,TRBD2,TRBV9,TRBJ2-7,CASSVGLAANYEQYF,TGTGCCAGCAGCGTCGGACTAGCGGCTAACTACGAGCAGTACTTC
once,TRBD2,TRBV6-5,TRBJ2-5,CASSYSVAGGQETQYF,TGTGCCAGCAGTTACTCGGTAGCGGGGGGTCAAGAGACCCAGTACTTC
NA,TRBD1,TRBV5-6,TRBJ2-5,CASSFPDRGEETQYF,TGTGCCAGCAGCTTCCCAGACAGGGGGGAAGAGACCCAGTACTTC
once,NA,TRBV18,TRBJ1-4,CASSQTGTEGEKLFF,TGTGCCAGCTCGCAGACCGGGACGGAGGGTGAAAAACTGTTTTTT